The present TCR beta chain was sequenced within a study of metastatic and nonmetastatic thyroid tumors (TCRdb year 2020). Broadly, across the study: Repertoires from peripheral blood and from tumor or nodule tissue samples of malignant and benign thyroid patients were compared. What the research found in general, with its limitations: In both blood and tumor samples, malignant tumors were reported to have significantly higher TCR beta diversity than benign nodules.

Preparation of the library involved PCR. The reads were generated on an Illumina HiSeq 4000. The TCR beta-chain CDR3 region of each patient was profiled by high-throughput sequencing. The source study handled its data this way. CDR3 differences across clinicopathological groups were used to build a classifier for discriminating distant-metastatic papillary thyroid cancer patients. The Shannon index was used to assess repertoire diversity, and the Morisita-Horn index was used to assess tumor-blood repertoire similarity. The raw public data were reprocessed by TCRdb itself: fastp quality trimming at Q25, MiXCR clonotype calling, in-frame beta chains only. These V and J calls are TCRdb output, not the study's own analysis. A total of 30,000 to 35,000 clones appear in this sample, around 20% of them only once. The ten largest make up under 9.5% of the sample. About this clone: Its antigen is currently not known. Base-call qualities are not available, and no considerably larger clone is one nucleotide away.

None of the patients had been given any treatment before thyroid surgery. Using T-cell receptor beta sequencing, the researchers looked back retrospectively at clinical samples from patients, gathered between the early 2010s and the late 2010s. The receptor comes from a female donor with papillary thyroid cancer or a benign thyroid nodule (not recorded which). Some clones in this sample may be carry-over from other donors' samples. Sample: blood.

The CDR3 protein: CSAETAYEQYF. The sequenced DNA is TGCAGCGCCGAGACAGCCTACGAGCAGTACTTC. The rearranged chain carries TRBV20-1 and TRBJ2-7; D gene: possibly TRBD1, on 5 matching bases. Including cysteine and phenylalanine, the CDR3 has 11 amino acids. The CDR3 DNA has 33 bases and is translated from base 1. Looking up the germline V gene (reference sequence) yields CDR1 DFQATT and CDR2 SNEGSKA.